The 18 T cell receptor beta chains below were found in one sample sequenced in a study of shared clonotypes between healthy human individuals. TCRdb keeps only in-frame clones here, not all; method: immunoSEQ multiplex PCR. The sample gives about 690,000 clones, 90% of which show up once; 34% is in the top ten. The sample comprised memory CD8+ T cells from PBMCs. Subset indicated: CD45RO+ cells pooled with CCR7-negative TemRA cells. Receptor source: a man younger than 35 in good health. Some clones in this sample may be carry-over from other donors' samples.

V gene TRBV6-1 combines with J gene TRBJ2-2; tentative D call: TRBD2 (5 bases). The CDR3 length is 16 residues. Trimming took off 3 bases at V and 5 bases at J, with 16 bases between the two ends. The germline V gene encodes CDR1 MNHNS and CDR2 SASEGT. In nucleotides, the CDR3 is TGTGCCAGCAGTGACCCCGTTTTGGACTCAACCGGGGAGCTGTTTTTT. As protein: CASSDPVLDSTGELFF.

This clone has a handful of counts. This chain joins TRBV2 and TRBJ2-2, with D possibly TRBD2 on 7 matching bases. The CDR3 contains 13 residues. Between the trimmed V and J ends, which lost 7 bases and 4 bases, there was a span of 10 bases. Germline CDR1 reads SNHLY; CDR2 reads FYNNEI. This CDR3 is CASTGGTTGELFF. CDR3 sequence (DNA): TGTGCCAGCACGGGGGGCACCACCGGGGAGCTGTTTTTT. The whole variable domain, remainder taken from reference TRBV2 and TRBJ2-2, is EPEVTQTPSHQVTQMGQEVILRCVPISNHLYFYWYRQILGQKVEFLVSFYNNEISEKSEIFDDQFSVERPDGSNFTLKIRSTKLEDSAMYFCASTGGTTGELFFGEGSRLTVL.

This chain uses TRBV9 with TRBJ2-7, with 8 bases that match TRBD1. The CDR3 contains 13 residues. Trimming took 4 bases from V and 5 from J; bases not matched to a gene: 5. From germline, CDR1 is SGDLS and CDR2 YYNGEE. CDR3 sequence reads: CASSQGQGDEQYF. The CDR3 DNA sequence: TGTGCCAGCAGCCAAGGACAGGGTGACGAGCAGTACTTC.

The chain couples TRBV6-5 to TRBJ1-1; D is perhaps TRBD1 (5 bases). This CDR3 region has 14 residues. Germline V CDR1 and CDR2: MNHEY, SVGAGI. Trimming removed 9 bases at V and 11 bases at J, with 25 bases between. The DNA for the CDR3 is TGTGCCAGTTACGCTTGGGGGGACGCCATGGGGGCTTTCTTT. It is translated as CASYAWGDAMGAFF.

This chain joins TRBV30 and TRBJ1-1, with a weak D call TRBD1 (6 bases). This CDR3 has 13 residues. Germline V gene lookup returns CDR1 GTSNPN and CDR2 SVGIG (reference sequence). The V gene lost 0 bases and the J gene lost 3 bases, with 8 bases spanning the gap. CDR3 loop: CAWSVWTDTEAFF. CDR3 nucleotides: TGTGCCTGGAGTGTATGGACAGACACTGAAGCTTTCTTT.

The chain employs TRBV5-8 and TRBJ2-7; D unclear. This CDR3 has 11 amino acids. V lost 4 bases, J lost 2 bases, and 4 bases lay in between. Germline V CDR1 and CDR2: SGHTS, YDEGEE. The CDR3 coding sequence is TGTGCCAGCAGCGCTACCTACGAGCAGTACTTC. As protein: CASSATYEQYF.

The rearrangement uses TRBV6-6 and TRBJ1-2, with D unclear. The CDR3 runs to 16 residues. Germline CDR1 is MNHNY and CDR2 is SVGAGI (reference sequence). Trimming took off 0 bases at V and 6 bases at J, with 17 bases between the two ends. This CDR3 is CASSYSSEAVDDGYTF. The CDR3 bases are TGTGCCAGCAGTTACTCGAGTGAGGCCGTTGATGATGGCTACACCTTC.

The chain uses TRBV27 and TRBJ1-2; 9 bases line up with TRBD1. Losses at the gene ends were 5 bases for V and 5 bases for J; bases not matched to a gene: 9. The CDR3 loop spans 15 amino acids. Germline V gene data show CDR1 as MNHEY and CDR2 as SMNVEV (reference sequence). The CDR3 loop reads CASSPAGQGWYGYTF. DNA for the CDR3: TGTGCCAGCAGTCCCGCAGGACAGGGGTGGTATGGCTACACCTTC.

V and J are TRBV9 and TRBJ2-3; D is unresolved. The germline V gene has CDR1 SGDLS and CDR2 YYNGEE. CDR3 length equals 15 residues. V gave up 0 bases and J gave up 2 bases, with 10 bases separating them. CDR3 loop: CASSVASRYTDTQYF. CDR3 DNA: TGTGCCAGCAGCGTAGCTTCCCGATACACAGATACGCAGTATTTT.

A single count supports this clone. Here the CDR3 DNA reads TGCAGCGTTGAAGATGGGAGGGAATCCCTCTTCGAGCAGTTCTTC. The encoded protein is CSVEDGRESLFEQFF. This rearrangement joins TRBV29-1 to TRBJ2-1; the match to TRBD2 covers 7 bases. Unmatched junction bases numbered 12, after V lost 0 bases and J lost 10 bases. Germline CDR1 is SQVTM and CDR2 is ANQGSEA. CDR3 length: 15 amino acids.

The chain uses TRBV10-3 and TRBJ2-7; D ambiguous. In germline, CDR1 is ENHRY, CDR2 SYGVKD. V lost 7 bases and J lost 2, with 12 bases in between. The CDR3 totals 13 residues. The CDR3 region is CAIMVGQPYEQYF. As DNA, the CDR3 is TGTGCCATCATGGTAGGGCAGCCCTACGAGCAGTACTTC.

The chain has TRBV7-8 and TRBJ1-1; possible D gene TRBD1, 5 bases. V dropped 2 bases and J dropped 1 base, with 14 bases sitting between them. CDR3 length equals 16 residues. Germline CDR1 and CDR2: SGHVS and FQNEAQ. The CDR3 nucleotides read TGTGCCAGCAGCTTACGGGACCCAAGGGGGAACACTGAAGCTTTCTTT. Its translation: CASSLRDPRGNTEAFF.

This clone was found once. The chain has TRBV5-4 and TRBJ2-1, with a possible D match to TRBD1 (6 bases). CDR1 is SGHNT and CDR2 is YYREEE in the germline V gene (reference sequence). V was cut by 0 bases and J by 4 bases, with 11 bases left in between. The CDR3 contains 15 residues. CDR3 bases: TGTGCCAGCAGCTTGGGCAGGGGAACTTACAATGAGCAGTTCTTC. It translates to CASSLGRGTYNEQFF.

This chain links TRBV19 with TRBJ2-3; D gene ambiguous. Germline V gives CDR1 LNHDA, CDR2 SQIVND (reference sequence). The CDR3 loop spans 16 amino acids. V was cut by 4 bases and J by 12 bases, with 26 bases left in between. CDR3 DNA: TGTGCCAGTAGTACCGACGTGAGAGCGCCCAAAGGTTTTCAGTATTTT. Translation gives CASSTDVRAPKGFQYF.

This chain links TRBV7-9 with TRBJ1-5, with 7 positions matching TRBD1. Germline assignment: CDR1 SEHNR and CDR2 FQNEAQ (reference sequence). The CDR3 length is 15 residues. V gave up 4 bases and J gave up 3 bases; unmatched junction bases: 6. CDR3 DNA: TGTGCCAGCAGCTCGCGGACAGGAGACAATCAGCCCCAGCATTTT. Its translation is CASSSRTGDNQPQHF.

The rearrangement joins TRBV7-9 to TRBJ2-3; no clear D gene. CDR3 size: 11 residues. The V end lost 2 bases, the J end lost 8 bases, and 5 bases lay between the germline ends. Germline loops: CDR1 SEHNR, CDR2 FQNEAQ (reference sequence). The CDR3 DNA sequence: TGTGCCAGCAGCTTAATGAGTACGCAGTATTTT. Translated, it gives CASSLMSTQYF.

V is TRBV27 and J is TRBJ2-7, with D perhaps TRBD1 or TRBD2 (5 bases each). The germline V and J ends were trimmed by 3 bases and 6 bases, with 12 bases remaining between them. The CDR3 is made up of 13 amino acids. Germline CDR1 MNHEY, CDR2 SMNVEV (reference sequence). The CDR3 nucleotides are TGTGCCAGCAGTTTTTTCGGGGACGGCGAGCAGTACTTC. Amino acids: CASSFFGDGEQYF.

V usage is TRBV12-5 and J usage is TRBJ1-2; TRBD1 agrees at 7 bases. This CDR3 comprises 16 residues. CDR1 and CDR2 (germline): LGHNT, FRNRAP. V was clipped by 1 base and J by 7 bases; unmatched bases: 12. The CDR3 is CASGLAQGVPPAGYTF. CDR3 bases: TGTGCTAGTGGTTTGGCCCAGGGGGTCCCTCCAGCTGGCTACACCTTC.